The 15 T cell receptor beta chains in this list originate from one sample, sequenced in a study of identical twins. TCRdb processed the 5' RACE reads anew with MiXCR; each CDR3 protein has one entry. There are a few hundred thousand distinct CDR3 sequences in the sample; approximately 9.6% occur only once, and approximately 3.2% lies in the top ten. A further study also used this sample, focusing on yellow fever vaccine responses in identical twins.

The sample was PBMCs. Receptors were obtained from a woman between 18 and 29 years old in good health.

The table lists this clonotype with many counts. The chain recombines TRBV6-1 with TRBJ2-1; 14 nucleotides agree with TRBD2. Germline loops: CDR1 MNHNS, CDR2 SASEGT. V was clipped by 6 bases and J by 5 bases; unmatched bases: 9. This CDR3 comprises 17 residues. The CDR3 nucleotides are TGTGCCAGCAGCGCCCGATGGACTAGCGGGGGGAACAATGAGCAGTTCTTC. This gives the protein CASSARWTSGGNNEQFF.

This clonotype came up many times. The genes are TRBV29-1 and TRBJ2-2, with D uncertain. Looked up from germline, CDR1 is SQVTM and CDR2 is ANQGSEA. V was clipped by 6 bases and J by 0 bases, with 11 bases between them. This CDR3 is 14 amino acids long. The CDR3 loop reads CSVVHESNTGELFF. CDR3 DNA: TGCAGCGTCGTACACGAATCGAACACCGGGGAGCTGTTTTTT.

This clonotype occurred a few times. The chain's CDR3 is CSAPLAGATDTQYF. DNA of the CDR3: TGCAGTGCCCCACTAGCGGGGGCCACAGATACGCAGTATTTT. V gene TRBV20-1 combines with J gene TRBJ2-3, with TRBD2 matching 11 bases. The CDR3 consists of 14 residues. Germline assignment: CDR1 DFQATT and CDR2 SNEGSKA (reference sequence). J lost 2 bases, V lost 6 bases, and 4 bases had no gene match.

Ten or more counts support this clonotype. The rearrangement links TRBV27 to TRBJ2-3; D gene uncertain. The CDR3 contains 15 residues. Germline CDR1 and CDR2: MNHEY and SMNVEV (reference sequence). V was shortened by 2 bases and J by 0 bases, with 9 bases between the two germline ends. The CDR3 DNA reads as TGTGCCAGCAGTTTAGTTGTCTCCAGCACAGATACGCAGTATTTT. This translates into CASSLVVSSTDTQYF.

This clonotype was counted only a few times. CDR3 sequence reads: CASSQDDTGGNYGYTF. CDR3 sequence (DNA): TGTGCCAGCAGCCAAGACGATACAGGCGGTAACTATGGCTACACCTTC. This chain links TRBV4-2 with TRBJ1-2, with a weak D call TRBD1 (5 bases). This CDR3 has 16 residues. V was pared by 0 bases and J by 1 base, with 12 bases between. CDR1 is LGHNA, CDR2 YNFKEQ, per germline.

This clonotype was recorded at least ten times. One end of the junction varies from germline; a read error may be responsible. The rearrangement links TRBV12-3 or TRBV12-4 to TRBJ1-5; 7 bases fit TRBD1. The CDR3 runs 14 residues. Written as DNA, the CDR3 is TGTGCCAGCAGCTTAGGGGGCGGGGGCCAGCCCCAGCATTTT. Encoded protein: CASSLGGGGQPQHF.

The chain is built from TRBV2 and TRBJ2-3, with 10 nucleotides matching TRBD1. The CDR3 has 15 residues. In germline, CDR1 is SNHLY, CDR2 FYNNEI. Trimming cost V 4 bases and J 8 bases; bases outside gene matches: 9. The CDR3 reads CASSGGDRGAFTQYF. DNA for the CDR3: TGTGCCAGCAGTGGAGGGGACAGGGGCGCCTTTACGCAGTATTTT. Full variable domain (missing parts from reference TRBV2 and TRBJ2-3): EPEVTQTPSHQVTQMGQEVILRCVPISNHLYFYWYRQILGQKVEFLVSFYNNEISEKSEIFDDQFSVERPDGSNFTLKIRSTKLEDSAMYFCASSGGDRGAFTQYFGPGTRLTVL.

The sample holds a few counts of this clonotype. V is TRBV4-2 and J is TRBJ2-7; D ambiguous. The CDR3 consists of 16 residues. Trimming pared 2 bases from V and 1 base from J, leaving 15 bases between. CDR1 and CDR2 (germline): LGHNA, YNFKEQ. The CDR3 bases are TGTGCCAGCAGCCAAACTATAATGGTAAAATCCTACGAGCAGTACTTC. Translated, it gives CASSQTIMVKSYEQYF.

This clonotype was counted ten times or more. The rearrangement joins TRBV20-1 to TRBJ2-3, with D perhaps matching TRBD2 (5 bases). The CDR3 consists of 14 residues. V dropped 3 bases and J dropped 2 bases, with 12 bases sitting between them. Germline CDR1 reads DFQATT; CDR2 reads SNEGSKA (reference sequence). The CDR3 protein is CSASRGSNTDTQYF. The CDR3, as DNA: TGCAGTGCTAGCCGGGGTTCTAACACAGATACGCAGTATTTT.

Many counts were recorded for this clonotype. This sequence joins TRBV20-1 and TRBJ2-6; tentatively, D is TRBD1 or TRBD2 (5 bases each). CDR3 size: 16 residues. Germline CDR1 and CDR2: DFQATT and SNEGSKA (reference sequence). Trimming left V 2 bases short and J 0 bases short, with 11 bases between. For the CDR3, the DNA is TGCAGTGCTAGAAGAGGGGCGGACTCTGGGGCCAACGTCCTGACTTTC. It encodes CSARRGADSGANVLTF.

This clonotype showed up just a few times. The chain couples TRBV20-1 to TRBJ2-7; weak D call: TRBD2 (5 bases). Per germline, CDR1 DFQATT and CDR2 SNEGSKA (reference sequence). This CDR3 spans 13 amino acids. V dropped 3 bases and J dropped 3 bases, with 12 bases sitting between them. Written as DNA, the CDR3 is TGCAGTGCTAGGTTCGACTACCTCTACGAGCAGTACTTC. Translation: CSARFDYLYEQYF.

This rearrangement joins TRBV6-2 or TRBV6-3 to TRBJ2-1; D possibly matches TRBD1 or TRBD2 (5 bases each). CDR1 MNHEY and CDR2 SVGEGT come from the germline V gene. V lost 5 bases and J lost 9, with 20 bases in between. The CDR3 consists of 15 residues. The CDR3 bases are TGTGCCAGCAGTACCGGGGTGGACCGGGACGGTGAGCAGTTCTTC. Amino acid sequence: CASSTGVDRDGEQFF.

In this sample, this clonotype turned up a few times. The genes are TRBV28 and TRBJ2-1; 9 positions agree with TRBD2. In germline, CDR1 is MDHEN, CDR2 SYDVKM. The V segment lost 9 bases and the J segment 7 bases; nucleotides outside the gene matches: 13. The CDR3 loop spans 15 amino acids. The CDR3 region is CASLGGRGGANEQFF. Here the CDR3 DNA reads TGTGCCAGTTTGGGGGGTCGCGGGGGGGCAAATGAGCAGTTCTTC.

This clonotype was recorded a few times. J is TRBJ2-5 and V is TRBV10-3, with TRBD1 matching over 10 bases. There are 15 residues in the CDR3. Germline loops: CDR1 ENHRY, CDR2 SYGVKD. J lost 9 bases, V lost 6 bases, and 13 bases had no gene match. The CDR3 loop reads CAISTGTGVAWAQYF. DNA of the CDR3: TGTGCCATCAGCACCGGGACAGGGGTCGCGTGGGCCCAGTACTTC.

This sequence joins TRBV20-1 and TRBJ2-5, with unresolved D. With 0 bases removed from V and 3 bases from J, the gap between germline ends came to 11 bases. Germline CDR1 reads DFQATT; CDR2 reads SNEGSKA (reference sequence). The CDR3 loop spans 14 amino acids. The CDR3, as DNA: TGCAGTGCTAGAGATCATGCTAACGAAGAGACCCAGTACTTC. Translated: CSARDHANEETQYF.